Reported below is one T cell receptor beta chain. Its antigen is still unknown. The entry originates in a study of post-analysis software for immune sequencing data. Study in general: Disease courses included relapsing-remitting, secondary progressive and progressive-relapsing multiple sclerosis.

Study results and limitations: Relative to controls, patients had five TRBV segments at higher frequency, with TRBV5-6, TRBV5-1 and TRBV20-1 among these.

Per germline, CDR1 KGHSH and CDR2 LQKENI. The V segment lost 6 bases and the J segment 6 bases; nucleotides outside the gene matches: 11. The CDR3 has 14 residues. Researchers reported that TCR beta cDNA libraries carried unique molecular identifiers. T cells numbering about 0.85 to 10 million yielded roughly 0.5 million cDNA molecules. Each CDR3 protein gets one entry after TCRdb re-called the PCR reads with MiXCR. The sample consists of roughly 730,000 distinct CDR3 sequences, just under 30% of them appearing once. The rearrangement links TRBV18 to TRBJ2-7; 7 nucleotides match TRBD1. Sequencing was done on a sample of blood. This TCR derives from a girl aged 10-17 years with multiple sclerosis. CDR3 nucleotides: TGTGCCAGCTCTCCCGGCCACAGGGGAGTCGAGCAGTACTTC. As protein: CASSPGHRGVEQYF.